This T cell receptor beta chain comes out of a study of tumor and adjacent non-tumor tissue in lung cancer. Across the study: Stage I to III disease affected roughly ten men and 5 women aged roughly 31 to 85. Each sample yielded approximately 4 million productive TCRbeta reads on average. The study's findings and limits: Significantly higher TCR diversity was found in tumor than normal lung.

A remark on this clonotype: Its specificity is not known. An end of the junction differs from the germline gene, which may be a read error.

RNA was extracted from bulk tissue without any cell sorting. Germline V gives CDR1 SGHVS, CDR2 FQNEAQ. The CDR3 spans 14 residues. TCRbeta libraries were built with three rounds of nested PCR, modified from ARM-PCR. Via MiXCR, TCRdb re-called the multiplex PCR reads, giving one row per CDR3 protein. The sample includes about 120,000 distinct CDR3 sequences, 66% of them seen just once. The chain combines TRBV7-8 with TRBJ2-2; D may be TRBD2 (6 bases). The sequenced material came from lung tumor tissue. The origin of this receptor is a young man with non-small cell lung cancer. CDR3 amino acids: CASSRTTYTRELFF. The CDR3, as DNA: TGTGCCAGCAGCCGGACTACTTACACCCGGGAGCTGTTTTTT.